Presented here are 25 T cell receptor beta chains from one specimen sequenced in a study of T cell responses to AZD1222 COVID-19 vaccine. The table came from immunoSEQ multiplex PCR; TCRdb's copy has only in-frame clones and leaves some out. The repertoire has 130,000 or so clones, around 92% of them found once; the top ten carry 2.5% to 3%. The starting material was peripheral blood, obtained on day 0 of AZD1222 vaccination. All receptors derive from an adult in good health.

The J gene is TRBJ2-7, the V gene TRBV4-1, with TRBD2 as a possible D gene (5 bases). The CDR3 is 14 amino acids. Between the trimmed V and J ends, which lost 0 bases and 6 bases, there was a span of 12 bases. Germline CDR1 MGHRA, CDR2 YSYEKL. CDR3 sequence (DNA): TGCGCCAGCAGCCAAGATGAGGAGAGGGCCGAGCAGTACTTC. This encodes CASSQDEERAEQYF.

The chain employs TRBV7-2 and TRBJ2-3, with D perhaps matching TRBD1 (6 bases). Trimming removed 1 base from V and 2 bases from J, with 16 bases in between. The CDR3 runs 17 residues. CDR1 SGHTA and CDR2 FQGNSA come from the germline V gene. The CDR3 DNA reads as TGTGCCAGCAGCTTAGGGGACATGAACAGCCCCACAGATACGCAGTATTTT. This translates into CASSLGDMNSPTDTQYF.

The CDR3 sequence is CASSTEGVNEKLFF. For the CDR3, the DNA is TGTGCCAGCAGTACAGAGGGGGTTAATGAAAAACTGTTTTTT. The chain carries TRBV9 and TRBJ1-4, with a tentative D call TRBD1 (6 bases). V lost 5 bases and J lost 4, with 12 bases in between. The CDR3 contains 14 residues. Germline assignment: CDR1 SGDLS and CDR2 YYNGEE.

The chain recombines TRBV3-1 (or the pseudogene TRBV3-2) with TRBJ2-2; perhaps TRBD1 as D (5 bases). Between the trimmed V and J ends, which lost 6 bases and 6 bases, there was a span of 14 bases. CDR3 length: 14 residues. Per the germline V gene, CDR1 is LGHDT and CDR2 is YNNKEL (reference sequence). Written as DNA, the CDR3 is TGTGCCAGCAGTAAATGGGGCCGTCCCGGGGAGCTGTTTTTT. Translating it yields CASSKWGRPGELFF.

The V and J genes are TRBV5-6 and TRBJ2-7; 7 bases are a match to TRBD1. Trimming took 2 bases from V and 1 from J; bases not matched to a gene: 3. There are 14 residues in the CDR3. Germline loops: CDR1 SGHDT, CDR2 YYEEEE. For the CDR3, the DNA is TGTGCCAGCAGCTTTGGCAGGGGGTCCTACGAGCAGTACTTC. This gives the protein CASSFGRGSYEQYF.

The J gene is TRBJ2-1, the V gene TRBV27; 12 nucleotides align to TRBD2. Germline values: CDR1 MNHEY, CDR2 SMNVEV (reference sequence). V was pared by 9 bases and J by 4 bases, with 10 bases of the junction left unmatched. This CDR3 is built from 16 residues. DNA of the CDR3: TGTGCCAGAAATCTAGCGGGGGGGATCCGGTACAATGAGCAGTTCTTC. Translated: CARNLAGGIRYNEQFF.

This chain connects TRBV4-3 to TRBJ2-1, with D perhaps matching TRBD2 (6 bases). With 1 base removed from V and 0 bases from J, the gap between germline ends came to 13 bases. The CDR3 length is 17 residues. From germline, CDR1 is LGHNA and CDR2 YSLEER. Here the CDR3 reads CASSQAPTRSSYNEQFF. The CDR3 coding sequence is TGCGCCAGCAGCCAAGCCCCGACTAGGAGCTCCTACAATGAGCAGTTCTTC.

This sequence joins TRBV7-2 and TRBJ2-1; TRBD2 matches 10 bases. The CDR3 consists of 13 residues. From germline, CDR1 is SGHTA and CDR2 FQGNSA. The junction had 2 bases not matched to a gene; V was cut back by 6 bases and J by 6 bases. In nucleotides, the CDR3 is TGTGCCAGCAGAATAGCGGGGGGCAATGAGCAGTTCTTC. Its protein is CASRIAGGNEQFF. Supplemented by reference TRBV7-2 and TRBJ2-1, the full variable domain reads GAGVSQSPSNKVTEKGKDVELRCDPISGHTALYWYRQSLGQGLEFLIYFQGNSAPDKSGLPSDRFSAERTGGSVSTLTIQRTQQEDSAVYLCASRIAGGNEQFFGPGTRLTVL.

This chain connects TRBV14 to TRBJ1-5; 7 positions agree with TRBD1. Germline values: CDR1 SGHDN, CDR2 FVKESK. CDR3 length equals 13 residues. Losses at the gene ends were 1 base for V and 7 bases for J; bases not matched to a gene: 1. In DNA form, the CDR3 reads TGTGCCAGCAGCCAAGCGGACAGGCAGCCCCAGCATTTT. As protein: CASSQADRQPQHF. Combining the CDR3 with reference TRBV14 and TRBJ1-5 gives the whole variable domain EAGVTQFPSHSVIEKGQTVTLRCDPISGHDNLYWYRRVMGKEIKFLLHFVKESKQDESGMPNNRFLAERTGGTYSTLKVQPAELEDSGVYFCASSQADRQPQHFGDGTRLSIL.

The rearrangement uses TRBV4-2 and TRBJ2-7; D is perhaps TRBD2 (5 bases). Trimming shortened V by 4 bases and J by 4 bases, and 20 bases separated the two germline ends. The length of the CDR3 is 16 residues. The germline CDR1 and CDR2 sequences are LGHNA and YNFKEQ. CDR3 DNA sequence: TGTGCCAGCAGCCTCCGAGCGGATCGGCCGGCTTACGAGCAGTACTTC. Residues: CASSLRADRPAYEQYF.

The rearrangement uses TRBV4-1 and TRBJ2-1; D perhaps matches TRBD2 (6 bases). From germline, CDR1 is MGHRA and CDR2 YSYEKL. Trimming shortened V by 0 bases and J by 6 bases, and 15 bases separated the two germline ends. There are 16 residues in the CDR3. CDR3 in amino acids: CASSQDISGSSNEQFF. The CDR3 region has the DNA TGCGCCAGCAGCCAAGATATCAGCGGGTCTTCCAATGAGCAGTTCTTC.

The DNA for the CDR3 is TGTGCCAGTAGCCCCGGGACAGGGCAACTAGTGGTCCACGAGCAGTACTTC. This codes for CASSPGTGQLVVHEQYF. The genes are TRBV19 and TRBJ2-7, with TRBD1 matching over 9 bases. J gave up 5 bases and V 6 bases, and 17 bases lay outside the gene matches. The CDR3 spans 17 residues. Germline lookup yields CDR1 LNHDA and CDR2 SQIVND (reference sequence).

The chain joins TRBV7-2 to TRBJ1-1; 7 bases match TRBD1. V was pared by 5 bases and J by 0 bases, with 9 bases of the junction left unmatched. The V gene's germline CDR1 is SGHTA and CDR2 FQGNSA. This CDR3 is 16 amino acids long. CDR3 sequence reads: CASSHTRGIMNTEAFF. CDR3 DNA: TGTGCCAGCAGCCATACCAGGGGGATTATGAACACTGAAGCTTTCTTT.

This clone was seen once. The chain employs TRBV4-1 and TRBJ1-3; D is ambiguous. V shed 4 bases and J shed 8 bases, with 21 bases lying between them. Germline V gives CDR1 MGHRA, CDR2 YSYEKL. The CDR3 length is 16 residues. CDR3 loop: CASSPSPGRTEHTIYF. CDR3 nucleotide sequence: TGCGCCAGCAGCCCGTCACCAGGACGGACGGAACACACCATATATTTT.

The CDR3 sequence: CASSNALDYEQYF. As DNA, the CDR3 is TGTGCCAGCAGTAACGCTCTAGATTACGAGCAGTACTTC. The chain has TRBV7-2 and TRBJ2-7; D call uncertain. This CDR3 region has 13 residues. Germline values: CDR1 SGHTA, CDR2 FQGNSA. Trimming stripped 6 bases from V and 4 bases from J, with 13 bases between.

CDR3: CASSPTSGSRYEQYF. The DNA for the CDR3 is TGTGCCAGCTCCCCAACTAGCGGGAGTCGATACGAGCAGTACTTC. The rearrangement links TRBV18 to TRBJ2-7; 11 bases line up with TRBD2. CDR3 length equals 15 residues. The J segment lost 4 bases and the V segment lost 6 bases, leaving 8 bases of the junction unmatched. Germline-derived CDR1 and CDR2 are KGHSH and LQKENI.

The rearrangement uses TRBV6-5 and TRBJ1-5; no clear D gene. The V gene's germline CDR1 is MNHEY and CDR2 SVGAGI. CDR3 length: 14 amino acids. The CDR3 DNA follows: TGTGCTACGATGGCTTTCTATAGCAATCAGCCCCAGCATTTT. It yields the protein CATMAFYSNQPQHF.

Only one count was recorded for this clone. The J gene is TRBJ2-2, the V gene TRBV7-6; D remains unclear. The CDR3 sequence is 15 residues long. V lost 2 bases, J lost 6 bases, and 13 bases lay in between. The germline V gene has CDR1 SGHVS and CDR2 FNYEAQ. This CDR3 reads CASSLSVGIPGELFF. CDR3 DNA: TGTGCCAGCAGCTTATCGGTGGGGATCCCCGGGGAGCTGTTTTTT.

The rearrangement uses TRBV19 and TRBJ2-2; D uncertain. Trimming left V 5 bases short and J 14 bases short, with 15 bases between. The CDR3 length is 12 residues. Germline CDR1 and CDR2: LNHDA and SQIVND (reference sequence). The CDR3 is CASSSTSNSLFF. The CDR3 DNA follows: TGTGCCAGTAGTTCGACCTCAAACAGTCTGTTTTTT. The full variable domain, completed using reference TRBV19 and TRBJ2-2, is DGGITQSPKYLFRKEGQNVTLSCEQNLNHDAMYWYRQDPGQGLRLIYYSQIVNDFQKGDIAEGYSVSREKKESFPLTVTSAQKNPTAFYLCASSSTSNSLFFGEGSRLTVL.

This chain links TRBV27 with TRBJ1-6; 8 bases agree with TRBD1. This CDR3 region has 15 residues. Trimming took 3 bases from V and 8 from J; bases not matched to a gene: 6. CDR1 is MNHEY, CDR2 SMNVEV, per germline (reference sequence). The CDR3 here is CASSFRDRTYSPLHF. In DNA form, the CDR3 reads TGTGCCAGCAGTTTTAGGGACAGGACTTATTCACCCCTCCACTTT.

The rearrangement joins TRBV5-8 to TRBJ2-1, with 7 bases identical to TRBD1. The trim removed 4 bases at V and 10 bases at J, leaving 17 bases unmatched. Germline values: CDR1 SGHTS, CDR2 YDEGEE. The CDR3 consists of 16 residues. The CDR3 region is CASSLTGLVSIREQFF. For the CDR3, the DNA is TGTGCCAGCAGCCTGACAGGGTTAGTCTCAATCAGAGAGCAGTTCTTC.

This rearrangement joins TRBV2 to TRBJ1-5; D remains ambiguous. Per germline, CDR1 SNHLY and CDR2 FYNNEI. The CDR3 totals 13 residues. V was clipped by 4 bases and J by 5 bases, with 9 bases between them. CDR3 nucleotides: TGTGCCAGCAGTGCAACCGGGGATCAGCCCCAGCATTTT. This gives the protein CASSATGDQPQHF.

V is TRBV5-1 and J is TRBJ1-5; 10 positions match TRBD1. The V and J ends lost 0 bases and 7 bases, in that order; junction bases with no gene match: 4. Per germline, CDR1 SGHRS and CDR2 YFSETQ. The CDR3 extends over 15 amino acids. The CDR3 spells CASSLGQGAGQPQHF. In DNA form, the CDR3 reads TGCGCCAGCAGCTTGGGACAGGGGGCCGGACAGCCCCAGCATTTT.

CDR3 DNA sequence: TGTGCCAGCAGCTTCCCACCGAACAATGAGCAGTTCTTC. It yields the protein CASSFPPNNEQFF. The chain uses TRBV7-9 and TRBJ2-1; D is unclear. V lost 3 bases and J lost 5, with 8 bases in between. Germline V gene lookup returns CDR1 SEHNR and CDR2 FQNEAQ (reference sequence). The CDR3 has 13 amino acids.

This clone has more than one count but fewer than ten. This chain connects TRBV7-2 to TRBJ2-3; 7 bases line up with TRBD2. V shed 5 bases and J 2 bases; nucleotides not matched to a gene: 10. There are 16 residues in the CDR3. Germline V gene data show CDR1 as SGHTA and CDR2 as FQGNSA. CDR3 loop: CASSPSGTLTTDTQYF. Here the CDR3 DNA reads TGTGCCAGCAGCCCAAGCGGGACGTTGACCACAGATACGCAGTATTTT.